This TCR beta chain was identified during a study of OX40 agonist ivuxolimab in advanced cancers. Study information: Partial responses were achieved by three patients: one hepatocellular carcinoma, two cutaneous melanoma.

Study-level findings and limits: CD8+ T cells (on average) carried more expanded clones than CD4+ T cells.

V was trimmed by 4 bases and J by 4 bases, leaving 8 bases between them. Per the germline V gene, CDR1 is MNHNS and CDR2 is SASEGT. The CDR3 spans 13 residues. The sample holds a few counts of this clone. Antigen unknown. Profiling relied on immunoSEQ multiplex PCR, and the TCRdb table lists in-frame clones only, not all of them. The sample contains about 41,000 clones, 75% to 85% of which appear only once. This material consisted of CD4+ or CD8+ T cells sorted from blood, taken in a trial of the OX40 agonist ivuxolimab. The chain links TRBV6-1 to TRBJ1-3; D is unresolved. The receptor was isolated from an adult with an advanced solid tumor such as melanoma, head and neck, liver or kidney cancer. The CDR3 DNA is TGTGCCAGCAGTGGGAGGGAGGGAAACACCATATATTTT. Protein product: CASSGREGNTIYF.